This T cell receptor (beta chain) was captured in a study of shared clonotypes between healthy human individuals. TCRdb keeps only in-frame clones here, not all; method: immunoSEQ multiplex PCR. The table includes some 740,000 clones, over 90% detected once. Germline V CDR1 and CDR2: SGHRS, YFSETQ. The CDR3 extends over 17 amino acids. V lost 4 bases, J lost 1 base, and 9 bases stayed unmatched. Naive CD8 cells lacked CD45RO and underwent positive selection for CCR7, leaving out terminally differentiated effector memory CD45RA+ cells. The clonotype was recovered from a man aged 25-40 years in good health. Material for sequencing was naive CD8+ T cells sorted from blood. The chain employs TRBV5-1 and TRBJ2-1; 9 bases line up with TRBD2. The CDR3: CASSQGGSGSSYNEQFF. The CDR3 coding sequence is TGCGCCAGCAGCCAGGGGGGTAGCGGGAGTTCCTACAATGAGCAGTTCTTC.